Each of the 20 T cell receptor beta chains below was sequenced from the same sample in a study of blood T cell repertoires in COVID-19 (dated by TCRdb to 2018 to 2021). The method behind the library was the immunoSEQ multiplex PCR assay. TCRdb retrieved this table from immuneACCESS and kept in-frame rearrangements only. Not all clones are present; in checked studies, unresolved V genes account for under half, and no reason is known for the remainder. The sample table contains 150,000 to 200,000 clones; only one count was recorded for 80% of them. The ten largest clones take up about 7% of the sample. The sequencing sample was made of peripheral blood. Receptors were obtained from a man aged 65 to 79 with active or convalescent COVID-19.

The chain couples TRBV12-5 to TRBJ1-1, with 7 nucleotides matching TRBD1. V shed 5 bases, J shed 0 bases, and the junction held 9 bases outside the gene matches. The CDR3 covers 16 residues. Germline V gene data show CDR1 as LGHNT and CDR2 as FRNRAP. CDR3 in amino acids: CASGPPPGQMNTEAFF. Here the CDR3 DNA reads TGTGCTAGTGGTCCCCCCCCGGGACAGATGAACACTGAAGCTTTCTTT. The full variable domain, in which reference TRBV12-5 and TRBJ1-1 provide the parts outside the CDR3, is DARVTQTPRHKVTEMGQEVTMRCQPILGHNTVFWYRQTMMQGLELLAYFRNRAPLDDSGMPKDRFSAEMPDATLATLKIQPSEPRDSAVYFCASGPPPGQMNTEAFFGQGTRLTVV.

The V and J genes are TRBV7-9 and TRBJ2-5, with 13 bases identical to TRBD2. The germline gives CDR1 SEHNR, CDR2 FQNEAQ (reference sequence). The CDR3 totals 15 residues. Unmatched junction bases numbered 5, after V lost 5 bases and J lost 5 bases. CDR3 region: CASSELAGGVETQYF. The CDR3 bases are TGTGCCAGCAGCGAACTAGCGGGGGGGGTCGAGACCCAGTACTTC.

This chain connects TRBV30 to TRBJ2-7; 11 bases line up with TRBD2. Germline V gives CDR1 GTSNPN, CDR2 SVGIG (reference sequence). The V gene end was trimmed by 2 bases and the J gene end by 5 bases; junction bases not matched to a gene: 5. The CDR3 runs to 14 residues. This CDR3 reads CAWSYQTSGDEQYF. CDR3 nucleotide sequence: TGTGCCTGGAGTTACCAGACTAGCGGGGACGAGCAGTACTTC.

The gene calls are TRBV3-1 (or the pseudogene TRBV3-2) and TRBJ2-1, with TRBD2 identical over 10 bases. Trimming removed 1 base from V and 4 bases from J; junction bases left unmatched: 7. Germline V gene sequence: CDR1 LGHDT, CDR2 YNNKEL (reference sequence). The CDR3 is 17 residues long. CDR3 bases: TGTGCCAGCAGCCAAGGGGTAGCGGGAGGAGCATACAATGAGCAGTTCTTC. Protein sequence: CASSQGVAGGAYNEQFF.

This CDR3 is CATSRQSSLAGGLDEQFF. The CDR3 DNA sequence: TGTGCCACCAGCAGGCAGAGTTCATTAGCGGGAGGGTTAGATGAGCAGTTCTTC. The J gene is TRBJ2-1, the V gene TRBV15; TRBD2 aligns across 11 bases. Germline V gene lookup returns CDR1 LNHNV and CDR2 YYDKDF (reference sequence). The CDR3 totals 18 residues. V shed 3 bases, J shed 8 bases, and the junction held 15 bases outside the gene matches.

This chain joins TRBV7-2 and TRBJ1-5; tentatively, D is TRBD1 (5 bases). In germline, CDR1 is SGHTA, CDR2 FQGNSA. There are 14 residues in the CDR3. V gave up 5 bases and J gave up 4 bases, with 12 bases separating them. This chain's CDR3 is CASSPGGGNQPQHF. In nucleotides, the CDR3 is TGTGCCAGCAGCCCGGGGGGGGGAAATCAGCCCCAGCATTTT.

V and J are TRBV11-2 and TRBJ2-1; possibly TRBD1 for D (7 bases). V shed 1 base and J shed 6 bases, with 16 bases lying between them. The CDR3 is 16 residues long. CDR1 and CDR2 from the germline V gene are SGHAT and FQNNGV. CDR3 in DNA: TGTGCCAGCAGCTTAGTCGGTGGAGGGACAGCCAATGAGCAGTTCTTC. It is translated as CASSLVGGGTANEQFF.

The chain is built from TRBV5-1 and TRBJ2-3; 15 positions match TRBD2. Germline CDR1 reads SGHRS; CDR2 reads YFSETQ. The J segment lost 3 bases and the V segment lost 5 bases, leaving 4 bases of the junction unmatched. This CDR3 has 16 residues. The CDR3 loop reads CASRGLAGGLTDTQYF. Written as DNA, the CDR3 is TGCGCCAGCAGGGGACTAGCGGGAGGTCTGACAGATACGCAGTATTTT.

This chain links TRBV10-3 with TRBJ1-1; no clear D gene. The CDR3 sequence is 15 residues long. V gave up 2 bases and J gave up 1 base, with 11 bases separating them. CDR1 and CDR2 (germline): ENHRY, SYGVKD. The CDR3 bases are TGTGCCATCAGTGAGAGTAGAGGTCAGAACACTGAAGCTTTCTTT. Its protein is CAISESRGQNTEAFF.

The rearrangement joins TRBV18 to TRBJ1-6, with no clear D. The CDR3 has 15 residues. V lost 2 bases, J lost 0 bases, and 5 bases lay in between. Germline-derived CDR1 and CDR2 are KGHSH and LQKENI. The CDR3 loop is CASSPVSSYNSPLHF. The CDR3 nucleotides read TGTGCCAGCTCACCAGTGAGCTCCTATAATTCACCCCTCCACTTT. Looking up the rest from reference TRBV18 and TRBJ1-6 gives the full variable domain: NAGVMQNPRHLVRRRGQEARLRCSPMKGHSHVYWYRQLPEEGLKFMVYLQKENIIDESGMPKERFSAEFPKEGPSILRIQQVVRGDSAAYFCASSPVSSYNSPLHFGNGTRLTVT.

The chain is built from TRBV9 and TRBJ1-3; the D gene is possibly TRBD1 (6 bases). This CDR3 contains 16 residues. Trimming left V 0 bases short and J 0 bases short, with 10 bases between. Germline CDR1 is SGDLS and CDR2 is YYNGEE. The DNA for the CDR3 is TGTGCCAGCAGCGTAGGTGCAGGGGCCTCTGGAAACACCATATATTTT. Its translation is CASSVGAGASGNTIYF.

V and J are TRBV7-9 and TRBJ2-3; D unclear. Germline assignment: CDR1 SEHNR and CDR2 FQNEAQ (reference sequence). This CDR3 is built from 15 residues. V was trimmed by 10 bases and J by 2 bases, leaving 19 bases between them. Here the CDR3 reads CATRSGNYYTDTQYF. In DNA, the CDR3 is TGTGCCACCCGGTCGGGTAACTATTACACAGATACGCAGTATTTT.

The chain has TRBV19 and TRBJ2-2, with D maybe TRBD1 (5 bases). V lost 9 bases and J 0 bases, leaving 11 bases between the germline ends. The germline CDR1 and CDR2 sequences are LNHDA and SQIVND (reference sequence). This CDR3 is 14 amino acids long. The CDR3 reads CASAGAANTGELFF. The CDR3 bases are TGTGCCAGCGCTGGGGCAGCGAACACCGGGGAGCTGTTTTTT.

Judged by abundance, this clone is medium-sized (0.01 to 0.1%). This rearrangement joins TRBV5-1 to TRBJ1-5; D is undetermined. There are 13 residues in the CDR3. Per the germline V gene, CDR1 is SGHRS and CDR2 is YFSETQ. V gave up 2 bases and J gave up 4 bases, with 7 bases separating them. The CDR3: CASSLNGNQPQHF. The CDR3 region has the DNA TGCGCCAGCAGCTTAAACGGGAATCAGCCCCAGCATTTT.

Regarding this clone: Additional DNA sequences in this sample encode the identical CDR3. The chain couples TRBV2 to TRBJ1-1; D possibly corresponds to TRBD1 (6 bases). V was clipped by 7 bases and J by 5 bases, with 11 bases between them. Germline V gives CDR1 SNHLY, CDR2 FYNNEI. The CDR3 totals 12 residues. The CDR3 DNA reads as TGTGCCAGCAATCTCAGGGGAACTGAAGCTTTCTTT. Protein: CASNLRGTEAFF.

The gene calls are TRBV6-6 and TRBJ1-4; no firm D call. The CDR3 is 14 amino acids. Trimming took off 6 bases at V and 0 bases at J, with 8 bases between the two ends. CDR1 and CDR2 from the germline V gene are MNHNY and SVGAGI (reference sequence). The CDR3 DNA reads TGTGCCAGCAGACCTGGCACAACTAATGAAAAACTGTTTTTT. Its protein product is CASRPGTTNEKLFF.

V and J are TRBV4-1 and TRBJ2-5, with 10 bases that match TRBD2. The CDR3 loop spans 16 amino acids. CDR1 and CDR2 (germline): MGHRA, YSYEKL. Trimming cost V 4 bases and J 4 bases; bases outside gene matches: 9. The CDR3 DNA reads TGCGCCAGCAGCCGAATACTAGCGGGGAGGGGAGAGACCCAGTACTTC. Protein product: CASSRILAGRGETQYF.

In this sample, this clone turned up once. This chain links TRBV6-8 with TRBJ2-5; maybe TRBD1 (5 bases). This CDR3 spans 16 amino acids. Germline V gene lookup returns CDR1 MNHGY and CDR2 SAAAGT. The V end lost 6 bases, the J end lost 6 bases, and 23 bases lay between the germline ends. CDR3 coding DNA: TGTGCCAGCAGCCCCCTGCTGGGGCAGTTATCCCAGACCCAGTACTTC. Translation gives CASSPLLGQLSQTQYF.

The chain links TRBV4-3 to TRBJ2-1, with no clear D. The CDR3 covers 14 residues. V lost 0 bases and J lost 7, with 10 bases in between. Germline CDR1 is LGHNA and CDR2 is YSLEER. In nucleotides, the CDR3 is TGCGCCAGCAGCCAAGAGCACCCCCAGAATGAGCAGTTCTTC. This sequence encodes CASSQEHPQNEQFF.

This rearrangement joins TRBV7-2 to TRBJ1-3, with D tentatively TRBD1 (5 bases). The germline gives CDR1 SGHTA, CDR2 FQGNSA. CDR3 size: 15 residues. Trimming took off 5 bases at V and 1 base at J, with 12 bases between the two ends. The CDR3 nucleotides read TGTGCCAGCAGCGCTACAGGATTATCTGGAAACACCATATATTTT. This translates into CASSATGLSGNTIYF.